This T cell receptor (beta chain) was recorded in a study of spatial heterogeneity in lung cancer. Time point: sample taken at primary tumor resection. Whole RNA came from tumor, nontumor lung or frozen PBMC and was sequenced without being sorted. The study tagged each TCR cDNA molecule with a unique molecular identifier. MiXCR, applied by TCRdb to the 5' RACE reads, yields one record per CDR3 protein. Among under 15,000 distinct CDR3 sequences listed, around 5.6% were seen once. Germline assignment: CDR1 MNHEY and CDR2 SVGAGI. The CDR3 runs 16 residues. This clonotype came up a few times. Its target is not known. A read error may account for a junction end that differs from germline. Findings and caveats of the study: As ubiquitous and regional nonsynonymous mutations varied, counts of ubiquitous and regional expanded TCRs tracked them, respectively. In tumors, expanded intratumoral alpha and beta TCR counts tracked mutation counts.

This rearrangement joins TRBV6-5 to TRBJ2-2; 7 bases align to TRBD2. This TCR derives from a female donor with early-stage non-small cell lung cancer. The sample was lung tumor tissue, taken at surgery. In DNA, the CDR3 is TGTGTCAGCAGTTACGGGAGGTCCCCCACCACCGGGGAGCTGTTTTTT. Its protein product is CVSSYGRSPTTGELFF.